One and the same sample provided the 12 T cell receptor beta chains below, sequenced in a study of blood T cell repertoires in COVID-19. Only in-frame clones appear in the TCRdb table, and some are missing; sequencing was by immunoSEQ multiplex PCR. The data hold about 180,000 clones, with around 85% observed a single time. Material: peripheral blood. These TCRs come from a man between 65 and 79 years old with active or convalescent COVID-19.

CDR3 sequence (DNA): TGTGCCAGCAGCTCCGGCCGTAGGCAGGCGGGCACCGGGGAGCTGTTTTTT. It encodes CASSSGRRQAGTGELFF. The chain links TRBV7-8 to TRBJ2-2, with a weak D call TRBD2 (5 bases). This CDR3 region has 17 residues. The germline CDR1 and CDR2 sequences are SGHVS and FQNEAQ. The V and J ends lost 4 bases and 4 bases respectively, with 19 bases between them.

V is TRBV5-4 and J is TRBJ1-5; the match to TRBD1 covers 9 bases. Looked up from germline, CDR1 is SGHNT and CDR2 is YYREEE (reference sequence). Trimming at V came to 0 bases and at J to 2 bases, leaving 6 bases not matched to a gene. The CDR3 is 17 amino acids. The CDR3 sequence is CASSLGGRDRGNQPQHF. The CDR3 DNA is TGTGCCAGCAGCTTGGGGGGTAGGGACAGGGGCAATCAGCCCCAGCATTTT. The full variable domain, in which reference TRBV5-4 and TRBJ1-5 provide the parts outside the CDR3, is ETGVTQSPTHLIKTRGQQVTLRCSSQSGHNTVSWYQQALGQGPQFIFQYYREEENGRGNFPPRFSGLQFPNYSSELNVNALELDDSALYLCASSLGGRDRGNQPQHFGDGTRLSIL.

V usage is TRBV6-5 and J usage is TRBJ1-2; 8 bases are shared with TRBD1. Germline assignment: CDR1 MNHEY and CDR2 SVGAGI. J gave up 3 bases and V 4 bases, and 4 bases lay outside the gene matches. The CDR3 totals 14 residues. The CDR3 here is CASSSRQGYYGYTF. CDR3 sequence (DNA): TGTGCCAGCAGTTCCAGACAGGGGTACTATGGCTACACCTTC.

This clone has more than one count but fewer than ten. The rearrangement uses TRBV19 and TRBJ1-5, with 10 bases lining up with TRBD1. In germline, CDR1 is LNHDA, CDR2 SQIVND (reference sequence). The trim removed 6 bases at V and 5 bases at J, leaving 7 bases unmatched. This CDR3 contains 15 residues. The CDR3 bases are TGTGCCAGTAGACCCACTGGGACAGGGGATCAGCCCCAGCATTTT. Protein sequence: CASRPTGTGDQPQHF. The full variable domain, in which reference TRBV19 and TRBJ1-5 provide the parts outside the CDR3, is DGGITQSPKYLFRKEGQNVTLSCEQNLNHDAMYWYRQDPGQGLRLIYYSQIVNDFQKGDIAEGYSVSREKKESFPLTVTSAQKNPTAFYLCASRPTGTGDQPQHFGDGTRLSIL.

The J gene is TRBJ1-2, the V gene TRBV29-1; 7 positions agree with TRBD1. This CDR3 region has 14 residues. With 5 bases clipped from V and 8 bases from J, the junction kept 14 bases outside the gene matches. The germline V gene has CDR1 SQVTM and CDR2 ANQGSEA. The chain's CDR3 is CSVLTGPRPGGYTF. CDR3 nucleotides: TGCAGCGTTCTGACAGGGCCTCGTCCGGGGGGCTACACCTTC.

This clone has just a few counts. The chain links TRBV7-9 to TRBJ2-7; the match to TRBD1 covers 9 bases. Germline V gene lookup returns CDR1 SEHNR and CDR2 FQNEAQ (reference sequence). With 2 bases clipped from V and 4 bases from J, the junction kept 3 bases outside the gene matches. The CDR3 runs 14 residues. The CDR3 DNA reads TGTGCCAGCAGCTTACAGGGACAGGGATACGAGCAGTACTTC. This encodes CASSLQGQGYEQYF. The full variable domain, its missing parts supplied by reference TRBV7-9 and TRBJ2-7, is DTGVSQNPRHKITKRGQNVTFRCDPISEHNRLYWYRQTLGQGPEFLTYFQNEAQLEKSRLLSDRFSAERPKGSFSTLEIQRTEQGDSAMYLCASSLQGQGYEQYFGPGTRLTVT.

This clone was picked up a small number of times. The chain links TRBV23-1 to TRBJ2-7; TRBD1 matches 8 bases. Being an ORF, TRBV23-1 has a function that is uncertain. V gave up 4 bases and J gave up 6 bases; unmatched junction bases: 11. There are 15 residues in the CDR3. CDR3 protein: CASSPRTGILSEQYF. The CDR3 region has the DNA TGCGCCAGCAGTCCCCGGACAGGGATTCTCTCCGAGCAGTACTTC.

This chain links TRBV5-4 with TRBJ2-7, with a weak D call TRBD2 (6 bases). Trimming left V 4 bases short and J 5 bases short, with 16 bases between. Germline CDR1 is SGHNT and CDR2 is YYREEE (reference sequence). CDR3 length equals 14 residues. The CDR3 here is CASSTPGGSDEQYF. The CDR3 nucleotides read TGTGCCAGCAGCACCCCAGGAGGGAGCGACGAGCAGTACTTC. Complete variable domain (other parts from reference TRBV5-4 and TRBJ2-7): ETGVTQSPTHLIKTRGQQVTLRCSSQSGHNTVSWYQQALGQGPQFIFQYYREEENGRGNFPPRFSGLQFPNYSSELNVNALELDDSALYLCASSTPGGSDEQYFGPGTRLTVT.

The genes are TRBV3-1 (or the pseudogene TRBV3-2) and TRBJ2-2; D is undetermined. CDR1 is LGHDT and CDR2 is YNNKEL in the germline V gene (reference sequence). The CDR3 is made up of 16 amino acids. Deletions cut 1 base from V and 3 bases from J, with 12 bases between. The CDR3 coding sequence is TGTGCCAGCAGCCAAGCTGGCAAACTACACACCGGGGAGCTGTTTTTT. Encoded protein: CASSQAGKLHTGELFF.

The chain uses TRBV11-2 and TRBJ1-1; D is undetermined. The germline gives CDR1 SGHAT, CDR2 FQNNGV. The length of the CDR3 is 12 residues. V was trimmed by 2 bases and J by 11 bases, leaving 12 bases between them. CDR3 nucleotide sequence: TGTGCCAGCAGCTTATCTGAAACGGGGGCTTTCTTT. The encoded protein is CASSLSETGAFF.

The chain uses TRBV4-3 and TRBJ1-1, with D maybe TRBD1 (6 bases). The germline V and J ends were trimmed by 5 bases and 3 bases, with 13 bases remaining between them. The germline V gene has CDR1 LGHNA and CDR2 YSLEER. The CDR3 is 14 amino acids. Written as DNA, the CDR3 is TGCGCCAGCAGCGCCGAGACAGGCTACACTGAAGCTTTCTTT. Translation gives CASSAETGYTEAFF.

The CDR3 nucleotides are TGTGCCTGGAGGGACAGGGGGACCGGGGAGCTGTTTTTT. Translation gives CAWRDRGTGELFF. This chain joins TRBV30 and TRBJ2-2; 10 bases match TRBD1. The germline gives CDR1 GTSNPN, CDR2 SVGIG (reference sequence). V gave up 3 bases and J gave up 5 bases; unmatched junction bases: 0. The CDR3 length is 13 residues.